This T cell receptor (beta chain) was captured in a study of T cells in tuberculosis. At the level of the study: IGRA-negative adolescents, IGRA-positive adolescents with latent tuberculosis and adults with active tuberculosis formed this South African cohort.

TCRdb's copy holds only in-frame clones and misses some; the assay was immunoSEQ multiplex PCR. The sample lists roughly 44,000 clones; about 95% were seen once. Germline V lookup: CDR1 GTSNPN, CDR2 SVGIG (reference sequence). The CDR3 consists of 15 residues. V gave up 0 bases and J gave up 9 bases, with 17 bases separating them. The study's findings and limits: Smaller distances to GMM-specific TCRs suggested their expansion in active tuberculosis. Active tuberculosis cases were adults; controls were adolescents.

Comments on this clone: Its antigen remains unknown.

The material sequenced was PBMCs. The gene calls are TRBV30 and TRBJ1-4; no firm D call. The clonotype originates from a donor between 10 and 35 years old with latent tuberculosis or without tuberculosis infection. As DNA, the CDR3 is TGTGCCTGGAGTGTAGAGTCCATCTCCAAAAAAAAACTGTTTTTT. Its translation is CAWSVESISKKKLFF. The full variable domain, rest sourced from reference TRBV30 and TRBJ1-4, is SQTIHQWPATLVQPVGSPLSLECTVEGTSNPNLYWYRQAAGRGLQLLFYSVGIGQISSEVPQNLSASRPQDRQFILSSKKLLLSDSGFYLCAWSVESISKKKLFFGSGTQLSVL.